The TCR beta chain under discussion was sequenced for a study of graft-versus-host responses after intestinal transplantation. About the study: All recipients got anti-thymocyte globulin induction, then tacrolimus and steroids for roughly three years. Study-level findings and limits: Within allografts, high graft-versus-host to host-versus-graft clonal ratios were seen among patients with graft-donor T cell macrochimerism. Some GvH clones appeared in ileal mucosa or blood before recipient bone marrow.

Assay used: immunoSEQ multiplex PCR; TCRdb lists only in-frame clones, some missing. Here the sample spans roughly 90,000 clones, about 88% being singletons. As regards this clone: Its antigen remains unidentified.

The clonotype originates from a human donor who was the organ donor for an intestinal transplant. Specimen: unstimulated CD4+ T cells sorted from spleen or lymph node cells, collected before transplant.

The CDR3 reads CASSQELGTGSYEQYF. CDR3 nucleotide sequence: TGCGCCAGCAGCCAAGAATTGGGGACAGGGAGTTACGAGCAGTACTTC. V gene TRBV4-1 combines with J gene TRBJ2-7; TRBD1 matches 9 bases. Losses at the gene ends were 0 bases for V and 4 bases for J; bases not matched to a gene: 7. Germline assignment: CDR1 MGHRA and CDR2 YSYEKL. This CDR3 contains 16 residues.